These T cell receptor beta chains were read from a single sample in a study of blood T cell repertoires in COVID-19. Here immunoSEQ multiplex PCR was the method, and the copy in TCRdb shows in-frame clones only, minus some. The sample carries approximately 250,000 clones, over 80% recorded once. The source material was peripheral blood. The source of these receptors is a woman in her 70s with COVID-19, enrolled during active disease. Each CDR3 is given with its conserved first and last residue. D genes are given only for firm matches. Clone size is stated in some rows and not others, as once, few, many or a class when expanded.

V	D	size	length	J	DNA	CDR3
TRBV29-1	TRBD2	few	19	TRBJ2-5	TGCAGCGTCTCCACTCGGGGGCGTATACCGGGACTAGCGGGAGAGACCCAGTACTTC	CSVSTRGRIPGLAGETQYF
TRBV5-4	TRBD2	NA	17	TRBJ2-5	TGTGCCAGCAGCAGTCCGGGACTAGCGGGAGTGGGAGAGACCCAGTACTTC	CASSSPGLAGVGETQYF
TRBV9	NA	NA	11	TRBJ2-7	TGTGCCAGCAGCGCAGACTACGAGCAGTACTTC	CASSADYEQYF
TRBV7-9	NA	few	13	TRBJ1-2	TGTGCCAGCAGCTTAGGAGGTAGCTATGGCTACACCTTC	CASSLGGSYGYTF
TRBV6-5	NA	NA	15	TRBJ1-1	TGTGCCAGCAGCCCCGACCGAGGCGGGAGCACTGAAGCTTTCTTT	CASSPDRGGSTEAFF
TRBV29-1	NA	NA	12	TRBJ2-3	TGCAGCGCCGGGCCTAGCGTAAATACGCAGTATTTT	CSAGPSVNTQYF
TRBV20-1	NA	NA	11	TRBJ1-4	TGCAGTGCTAGCAGGGCTGAAAAACTGTTTTTT	CSASRAEKLFF
TRBV5-5	TRBD1	NA	18	TRBJ2-3	TGTGCCAGCAGCTGGGGGAACGACAGGGGGCGCCCCGCAGATACGCAGTATTTT	CASSWGNDRGRPADTQYF
TRBV19	NA	NA	15	TRBJ1-5	TGTGCCAGTAGCCGGACAGATGTACGCAATCAGCCCCAGCATTTT	CASSRTDVRNQPQHF
TRBV6-2/TRBV6-3	NA	NA	16	TRBJ1-6	TGTGCCAGCAGTATGGACGGGAGCTCCTATAATTCACCCCTCCACTTT	CASSMDGSSYNSPLHF
TRBV5-6	TRBD1	few	14	TRBJ2-5	TGTGCCAGCAGCTTGGGCCAGGGGGCGAAGACCCAGTACTTC	CASSLGQGAKTQYF
TRBV3-1/TRBV3-2	TRBD1	NA	17	TRBJ1-2	TGTGCCAGCAGCCAAGAGCTAGCGGGACAGCTAGGGGGTGGCTACACCTTC	CASSQELAGQLGGGYTF
TRBV5-1	TRBD2	NA	15	TRBJ2-1	TGCGCCAGCAGCTTCAGCGGGGGGGAACTGGGTGAGCAGTTCTTC	CASSFSGGELGEQFF
TRBV7-2	NA	NA	16	TRBJ2-1	TGTGCCAGCAGCTCCCAGGGGGGAGGCCTCTACAATGAGCAGTTCTTC	CASSSQGGGLYNEQFF
TRBV6-6	TRBD1	NA	13	TRBJ2-7	TGTGCCAGCACCTCGACAGGGAACTACGAGCAGTACTTC	CASTSTGNYEQYF
TRBV7-9	TRBD1	NA	14	TRBJ1-5	TGTGCCAGCAGCTCTACAGGGGAGCGTCAGCCCCAGCATTTT	CASSSTGERQPQHF